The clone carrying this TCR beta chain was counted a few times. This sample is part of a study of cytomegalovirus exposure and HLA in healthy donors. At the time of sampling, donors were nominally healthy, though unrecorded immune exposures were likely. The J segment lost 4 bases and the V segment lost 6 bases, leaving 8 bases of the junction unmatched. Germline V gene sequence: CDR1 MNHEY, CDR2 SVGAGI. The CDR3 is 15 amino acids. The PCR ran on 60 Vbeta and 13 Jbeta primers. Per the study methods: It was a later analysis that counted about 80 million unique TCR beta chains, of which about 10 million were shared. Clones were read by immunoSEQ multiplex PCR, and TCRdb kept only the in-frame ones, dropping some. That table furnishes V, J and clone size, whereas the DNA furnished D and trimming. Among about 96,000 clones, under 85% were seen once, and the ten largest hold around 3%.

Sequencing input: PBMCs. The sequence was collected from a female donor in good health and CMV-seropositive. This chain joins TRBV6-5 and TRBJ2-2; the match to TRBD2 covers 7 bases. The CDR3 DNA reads TGTGCCAGCAGCCATAGCAGGGAGGGCACCGGGGAGCTGTTTTTT. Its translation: CASSHSREGTGELFF.